These 18 T cell receptor beta chains were all obtained from the same sample, sequenced in a study of blood T cell repertoires in COVID-19. Sequencing was performed with immunoSEQ multiplex PCR; in TCRdb, only in-frame clones are kept and a portion is missing. Of hundreds of thousands of clones listed, around nine tenths are singletons. The sequencing sample was made of PBMCs or T cells enriched from blood (not recorded which). Receptors originate from a woman in her fifties or sixties in a cohort exposed to, infected with or recovered from COVID-19 (not recorded which).

The gene calls are TRBV6-1 and TRBJ2-7; D remains unclear. Germline CDR1 MNHNS, CDR2 SASEGT. Trimming removed 2 bases from V and 2 bases from J, with 10 bases in between. There are 14 residues in the CDR3. CDR3 amino acids: CASSERSYTYEQYF. The DNA of the CDR3 is TGTGCCAGCAGTGAAAGGAGCTATACCTACGAGCAGTACTTC.

V and J are TRBV7-9 and TRBJ1-6; TRBD1 matches 7 bases. This CDR3 spans 16 amino acids. Germline CDR1 reads SEHNR; CDR2 reads FQNEAQ (reference sequence). V lost 1 base and J lost 10; bases outside the gene matches: 10. CDR3 sequence reads: CASSLEVVPGGSPLHF. CDR3 in DNA: TGTGCCAGCAGCTTAGAGGTCGTACCAGGGGGGTCACCCCTCCACTTT.

V and J are TRBV24-1 and TRBJ1-5; 10 bases are shared with TRBD1. With V trimmed by 5 bases and J by 6 bases, 6 bases remained unmatched. There are 15 residues in the CDR3. Germline CDR1 is KGHDR and CDR2 is SFDVKD. The CDR3 region is CATSGSGTGVQPQHF. In DNA, the CDR3 is TGTGCCACCAGTGGATCCGGGACAGGGGTTCAGCCCCAGCATTTT.

This rearrangement joins TRBV7-9 to TRBJ2-1; 14 positions agree with TRBD2. The CDR3 is made up of 14 amino acids. Germline CDR1 and CDR2: SEHNR and FQNEAQ (reference sequence). The V segment lost 11 bases and the J segment 8 bases; nucleotides outside the gene matches: 8. The CDR3 DNA reads TGTGCCGGGGGACTAGCGGGAGCTGGCGATGAGCAGTTCTTC. Its protein is CAGGLAGAGDEQFF.

The genes are TRBV9 and TRBJ2-1; the D gene is possibly TRBD2 (5 bases). Germline loops: CDR1 SGDLS, CDR2 YYNGEE. The CDR3 runs 15 residues. V shed 3 bases and J shed 0 bases, with 10 bases lying between them. CDR3 sequence reads: CASSDSATSYNEQFF. CDR3 in DNA: TGTGCCAGCAGCGATAGCGCGACCTCCTACAATGAGCAGTTCTTC.

The V and J genes are TRBV30 and TRBJ1-3, with 9 positions matching TRBD1. J was trimmed by 1 base and V by 3 bases; bases with no gene match: 1. CDR1 and CDR2 (germline): GTSNPN, SVGIG (reference sequence). This CDR3 region has 14 residues. The CDR3 region has the DNA TGTGCCTGGAGGGGACAGGGTTCTGGAAACACCATATATTTT. Amino acids: CAWRGQGSGNTIYF.

The chain uses TRBV30 and TRBJ2-1, with a tentative D call TRBD1 (5 bases). The CDR3 extends over 15 amino acids. CDR1 GTSNPN and CDR2 SVGIG come from the germline V gene (reference sequence). V shed 0 bases and J shed 6 bases, with 15 bases lying between them. The CDR3 reads CAWSVQVGQVNEQFF. The CDR3 nucleotides are TGTGCCTGGAGTGTACAGGTGGGGCAGGTCAATGAGCAGTTCTTC.

The V call is TRBV5-4, the J call TRBJ2-7; D may be TRBD2 (6 bases). V was shortened by 1 base and J by 3 bases, with 11 bases between the two germline ends. Per germline, CDR1 SGHNT and CDR2 YYREEE (reference sequence). The CDR3 loop spans 14 amino acids. Written as DNA, the CDR3 is TGTGCCAGCAGCTTGACGGCGGGATTCTACGAGCAGTACTTC. Its translation: CASSLTAGFYEQYF.

The genes are TRBV5-1 and TRBJ1-4; 11 bases agree with TRBD1. CDR1 is SGHRS and CDR2 is YFSETQ in the germline V gene. The J segment lost 5 bases and the V segment lost 4 bases, leaving 4 bases of the junction unmatched. The CDR3 loop spans 15 amino acids. CDR3: CASSTGQGANEKLFF. CDR3 bases: TGCGCCAGCAGCACCGGACAGGGGGCGAATGAAAAACTGTTTTTT.

The chain employs TRBV7-9 and TRBJ2-7, with 8 bases identical to TRBD2. CDR3 length: 15 residues. After removal of 3 bases from V and 0 bases from J, the junction contained 4 bases not matched to a gene. Looked up from germline, CDR1 is SEHNR and CDR2 is FQNEAQ (reference sequence). Here the CDR3 DNA reads TGTGCCAGCAGCTTGGCGGGAGGAAACTCCTACGAGCAGTACTTC. This gives the protein CASSLAGGNSYEQYF.

This chain links TRBV19 with TRBJ2-1; TRBD1 agrees at 8 bases. The CDR3 totals 15 residues. The germline gives CDR1 LNHDA, CDR2 SQIVND (reference sequence). V trimming: 3 bases; J trimming: 2 bases; junction bases outside the gene matches: 3. CDR3 residues: CASSIAGGPYNEQFF. The CDR3 DNA reads as TGTGCCAGTAGTATTGCAGGGGGCCCCTACAATGAGCAGTTCTTC.

This sequence joins TRBV19 and TRBJ2-2; 8 bases are a match to TRBD1. Germline V gene sequence: CDR1 LNHDA, CDR2 SQIVND (reference sequence). This CDR3 spans 16 amino acids. Trimming cost V 6 bases and J 1 base; bases outside gene matches: 7. The CDR3 bases are TGTGCCAGTAGCCGCCCCGGGACAGGGAACACCGGGGAGCTGTTTTTT. Its translation: CASSRPGTGNTGELFF.

This clone was seen once. The chain carries TRBV18 and TRBJ2-7; TRBD1 aligns across 8 bases. The CDR3 has 13 residues. Trimming at V came to 4 bases and at J to 3 bases, leaving 2 bases not matched to a gene. Germline V lookup: CDR1 KGHSH, CDR2 LQKENI. The DNA for the CDR3 is TGTGCCAGCTCACGGGGACAGGACTACGAGCAGTACTTC. Translating it yields CASSRGQDYEQYF.

The chain uses TRBV15 and TRBJ1-1; 9 bases are shared with TRBD1. The CDR3 consists of 14 residues. V shed 1 base and J 9 bases; nucleotides not matched to a gene: 6. The V gene's germline CDR1 is LNHNV and CDR2 YYDKDF (reference sequence). The CDR3 here is CATSRAGQGRKAFF. The CDR3 nucleotides read TGTGCCACCAGCAGAGCGGGACAGGGCAGAAAAGCTTTCTTT.

The V and J genes are TRBV3-1 (or the pseudogene TRBV3-2) and TRBJ1-4; TRBD1 aligns across 10 bases. The V gene end was trimmed by 8 bases and the J gene end by 8 bases; junction bases not matched to a gene: 5. Germline V gene lookup returns CDR1 LGHDT and CDR2 YNNKEL (reference sequence). This CDR3 has 13 residues. This chain's CDR3 is CASSGQGIEKLFF. The CDR3 DNA is TGTGCCAGCTCGGGACAGGGGATAGAAAAACTGTTTTTT.

The rearrangement uses TRBV19 and TRBJ2-7; 11 bases match TRBD2. Germline lookup yields CDR1 LNHDA and CDR2 SQIVND (reference sequence). CDR3 length: 15 amino acids. Trimming cost V 8 bases and J 5 bases; bases outside gene matches: 11. CDR3 loop: CASCKIAGGVNEQYF. CDR3 DNA sequence: TGTGCCAGTTGTAAGATAGCGGGAGGGGTCAACGAGCAGTACTTC.

The rearrangement joins TRBV11-2 to TRBJ1-2; perhaps TRBD1 as D (6 bases). The CDR3 has 14 residues. V was cut by 2 bases and J by 7 bases, with 14 bases left in between. CDR1 is SGHAT, CDR2 FQNNGV, per germline. In nucleotides, the CDR3 is TGTGCCAGCAGCTTATACAGGGATCTTTTTGGCTACACCTTC. Translating it yields CASSLYRDLFGYTF.

This chain uses TRBV4-1 with TRBJ2-2; 8 nucleotides line up with TRBD1. The CDR3 covers 15 residues. V gave up 1 base and J gave up 3 bases; unmatched junction bases: 1. Germline CDR1 reads MGHRA; CDR2 reads YSYEKL. CDR3 DNA: TGCGCCAGCAGCCAAGGGACAGGGCACACCGGGGAGCTGTTTTTT. It translates to CASSQGTGHTGELFF.